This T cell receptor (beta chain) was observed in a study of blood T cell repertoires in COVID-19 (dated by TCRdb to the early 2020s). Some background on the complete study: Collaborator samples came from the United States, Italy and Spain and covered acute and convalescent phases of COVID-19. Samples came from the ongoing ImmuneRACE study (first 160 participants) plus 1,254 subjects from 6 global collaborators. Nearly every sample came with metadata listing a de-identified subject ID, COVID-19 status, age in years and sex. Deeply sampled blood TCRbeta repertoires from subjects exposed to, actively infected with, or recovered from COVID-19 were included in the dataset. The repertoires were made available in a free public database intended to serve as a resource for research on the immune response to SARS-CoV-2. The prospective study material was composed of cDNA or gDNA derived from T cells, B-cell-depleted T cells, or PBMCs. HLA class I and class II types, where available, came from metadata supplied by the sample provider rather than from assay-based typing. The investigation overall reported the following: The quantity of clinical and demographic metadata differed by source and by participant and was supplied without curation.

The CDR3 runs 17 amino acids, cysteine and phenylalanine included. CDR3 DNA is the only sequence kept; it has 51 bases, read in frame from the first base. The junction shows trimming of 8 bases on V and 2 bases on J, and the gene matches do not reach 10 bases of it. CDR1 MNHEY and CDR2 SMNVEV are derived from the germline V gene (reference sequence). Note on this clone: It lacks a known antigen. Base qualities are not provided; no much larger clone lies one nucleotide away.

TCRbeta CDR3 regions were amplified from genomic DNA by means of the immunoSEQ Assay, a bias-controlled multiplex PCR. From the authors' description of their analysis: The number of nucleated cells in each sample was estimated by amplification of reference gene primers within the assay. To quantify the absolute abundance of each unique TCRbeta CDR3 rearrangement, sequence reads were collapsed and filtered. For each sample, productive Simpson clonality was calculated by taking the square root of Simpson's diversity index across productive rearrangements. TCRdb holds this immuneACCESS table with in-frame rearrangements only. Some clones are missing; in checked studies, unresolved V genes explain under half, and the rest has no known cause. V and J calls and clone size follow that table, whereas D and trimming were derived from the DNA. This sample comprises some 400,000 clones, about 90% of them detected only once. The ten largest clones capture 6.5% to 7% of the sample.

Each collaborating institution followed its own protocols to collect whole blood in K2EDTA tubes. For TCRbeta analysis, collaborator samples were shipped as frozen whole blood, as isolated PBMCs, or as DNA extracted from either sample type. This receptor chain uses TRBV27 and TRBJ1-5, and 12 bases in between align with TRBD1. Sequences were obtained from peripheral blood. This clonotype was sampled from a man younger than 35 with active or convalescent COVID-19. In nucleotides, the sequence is TGTGCCAGCTCTATAGGGACAGGGGGCAAGGGCAATCAGCCCCAGCATTTT. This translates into CASSIGTGGKGNQPQHF.